The 20 T cell receptor beta chains listed next were all sequenced from one sample in a study of cytomegalovirus exposure and HLA in healthy donors. The study ran its PCR with 60 Vbeta and 13 Jbeta primers. This table comes from immunoSEQ multiplex PCR, and its TCRdb copy is limited to in-frame clones, with some not included. The sample holds over 100,000 clones, about two thirds seen once. The sequencing sample was made of PBMCs. These receptors came from a woman in her seventies in good health and CMV-seropositive.

The chain has TRBV7-7 and TRBJ1-2; no firm D call. Looked up from germline, CDR1 is SSHAT and CDR2 is FNYEAQ (reference sequence). The CDR3 length is 10 residues. Trimming shortened V by 7 bases and J by 8 bases, and 8 bases separated the two germline ends. CDR3 DNA: TGTGCCAGCATCCGGAGGGGCTACACCTTC. Protein sequence: CASIRRGYTF.

This chain uses TRBV7-9 with TRBJ1-1; possible D gene TRBD1, 6 bases. The CDR3 runs to 15 residues. The V gene lost 1 base and the J gene lost 2 bases, with 11 bases spanning the gap. CDR1 is SEHNR, CDR2 FQNEAQ, per germline (reference sequence). CDR3 protein: CASSLVRRGNTEAFF. CDR3 nucleotides: TGTGCCAGCAGCTTAGTCCGCAGGGGTAACACTGAAGCTTTCTTT.

J is TRBJ1-6 and V is TRBV7-9; TRBD1 agrees at 8 bases. Germline CDR1 SEHNR, CDR2 FQNEAQ (reference sequence). The length of the CDR3 is 15 residues. V lost 5 bases, J lost 5 bases, and 5 bases stayed unmatched. The CDR3 sequence: CASSPGTGNNSPLHF. The CDR3 nucleotides are TGTGCCAGCAGCCCGGGGACAGGCAATAATTCACCCCTCCACTTT.

The CDR3 DNA reads as TGTGCCAGCACCCAACTTAATGAAAAACTGTTTTTT. Translating it yields CASTQLNEKLFF. The rearrangement uses TRBV6-6 and TRBJ1-4; D call uncertain. The length of the CDR3 is 12 residues. Per germline, CDR1 MNHNY and CDR2 SVGAGI (reference sequence). Trimming shortened V by 7 bases and J by 4 bases, and 7 bases separated the two germline ends.

The chain uses TRBV29-1 and TRBJ2-7; D is perhaps TRBD1 (6 bases). CDR1 and CDR2 from the germline V gene are SQVTM and ANQGSEA. The length of the CDR3 is 12 residues. Trimming shortened V by 1 base and J by 5 bases, and 9 bases separated the two germline ends. The CDR3 DNA reads as TGCAGCGTTGAAGCAGGGGTGAACGAGCAGTACTTC. It is translated as CSVEAGVNEQYF.

V gene TRBV7-3 combines with J gene TRBJ2-5, with D uncertain. V lost 3 bases and J 3 bases, leaving 8 bases between the germline ends. Germline CDR1 is SGHTA and CDR2 is FQGTGA. The CDR3 loop spans 13 amino acids. The CDR3 region is CASSFSSEETQYF. In DNA, the CDR3 is TGTGCCAGCAGCTTCTCCTCTGAAGAGACCCAGTACTTC.

The chain links TRBV28 to TRBJ1-2; D is unresolved. Trimming removed 2 bases from V and 8 bases from J, with 12 bases in between. In germline, CDR1 is MDHEN, CDR2 SYDVKM. The CDR3 extends over 13 amino acids. This CDR3 reads CASSLAQTGGYTF. The CDR3 DNA reads TGTGCCAGCAGTTTAGCACAGACGGGGGGCTACACCTTC.

V gene TRBV2 combines with J gene TRBJ1-2; maybe TRBD1 (6 bases). Germline CDR1 reads SNHLY; CDR2 reads FYNNEI. The CDR3 has 12 amino acids. The V end lost 8 bases, the J end lost 4 bases, and 11 bases lay between the germline ends. CDR3 DNA: TGTGCCAGCTCCGGGACAAGCTATGGCTACACCTTC. This gives the protein CASSGTSYGYTF.

Only a few counts were recorded for this clone. This chain joins TRBV19 and TRBJ2-5, with 8 bases matching TRBD1. Germline assignment: CDR1 LNHDA and CDR2 SQIVND (reference sequence). With V trimmed by 5 bases and J by 2 bases, 4 bases remained unmatched. The length of the CDR3 is 14 residues. The DNA for the CDR3 is TGTGCCAGTAGTTCCGGACAGGGTCAAGAGACCCAGTACTTC. It translates to CASSSGQGQETQYF.

V is TRBV5-1 and J is TRBJ1-1; 12 bases match TRBD1. The CDR3 is 14 amino acids. From germline, CDR1 is SGHRS and CDR2 YFSETQ. V was clipped by 9 bases and J by 7 bases; unmatched bases: 10. CDR3 DNA sequence: TGCGCCACTCATTCGGGACAGGGGGCAAGTGAAGCTTTCTTT. The encoded protein is CATHSGQGASEAFF.

V is TRBV29-1 and J is TRBJ2-5; 9 nucleotides match TRBD1. CDR3 length: 14 residues. J gave up 2 bases and V 7 bases, and 8 bases lay outside the gene matches. Germline lookup yields CDR1 SQVTM and CDR2 ANQGSEA. CDR3 in amino acids: CSAGTGSGQETQYF. Written as DNA, the CDR3 is TGCAGCGCGGGGACAGGGTCGGGACAAGAGACCCAGTACTTC.

This chain connects TRBV6-1 to TRBJ1-2; TRBD1 aligns across 8 bases. V was clipped by 3 bases and J by 5 bases; unmatched bases: 2. Germline assignment: CDR1 MNHNS and CDR2 SASEGT. There are 13 residues in the CDR3. CDR3 coding DNA: TGTGCCAGCAGTGAGGGACAGGCGTATGGCTACACCTTC. Its translation is CASSEGQAYGYTF.

This chain joins TRBV9 and TRBJ1-1, with 9 positions matching TRBD1. This CDR3 is built from 17 residues. With 0 bases clipped from V and 0 bases from J, the junction kept 6 bases outside the gene matches. From germline, CDR1 is SGDLS and CDR2 YYNGEE. CDR3 nucleotides: TGTGCCAGCAGCGTAGACCCACAGGGGGCGATGAACACTGAAGCTTTCTTT. It specifies CASSVDPQGAMNTEAFF.

This chain connects TRBV10-3 to TRBJ2-7; a possible D gene is TRBD2 (6 bases). The germline gives CDR1 ENHRY, CDR2 SYGVKD. The CDR3 contains 16 residues. V was shortened by 2 bases and J by 1 base, with 15 bases between the two germline ends. CDR3 nucleotide sequence: TGTGCCATCAGTGAGGGGGCGGGGCCCCTTTCCTACGAGCAGTACTTC. This gives the protein CAISEGAGPLSYEQYF.

The rearrangement links TRBV5-1 to TRBJ2-6; 12 bases are shared with TRBD1. Germline V lookup: CDR1 SGHRS, CDR2 YFSETQ. CDR3 size: 19 residues. Germline trimming cut 0 bases from V and 1 base from J; bases unmatched to any gene: 5. The CDR3 DNA reads as TGCGCCAGCAGCTTGGTTCCGGGACAGGGGGCTTCTGGGGCCAACGTCCTGACTTTC. It translates to CASSLVPGQGASGANVLTF.

V is TRBV5-1 and J is TRBJ2-2; 7 bases fit TRBD1. V gave up 9 bases and J gave up 2 bases; unmatched junction bases: 10. The CDR3 has 15 residues. Germline loops: CDR1 SGHRS, CDR2 YFSETQ. CDR3 nucleotide sequence: TGCGCCACCAAGCCGGGACAGCTAAACACCGGGGAGCTGTTTTTT. It encodes CATKPGQLNTGELFF. Looking up the rest from reference TRBV5-1 and TRBJ2-2 gives the full variable domain: KAGVTQTPRYLIKTRGQQVTLSCSPISGHRSVSWYQQTPGQGLQFLFEYFSETQRNKGNFPGRFSGRQFSNSRSEMNVSTLELGDSALYLCATKPGQLNTGELFFGEGSRLTVL.

The chain employs TRBV9 and TRBJ1-2; D perhaps matches TRBD1 (5 bases). The germline CDR1 and CDR2 sequences are SGDLS and YYNGEE. Trimming shortened V by 3 bases and J by 8 bases, and 17 bases separated the two germline ends. The CDR3 sequence is 14 residues long. Here the CDR3 reads CASSEGSGNFGYTF. CDR3 DNA sequence: TGTGCCAGCAGCGAGGGGTCAGGGAACTTCGGCTACACCTTC.

This clone was counted between two and nine times. The V and J genes are TRBV29-1 and TRBJ2-1; TRBD1 matches 7 bases. The trim removed 8 bases at V and 1 base at J, leaving 5 bases unmatched. The CDR3 is 13 residues long. CDR1 and CDR2 (germline): SQVTM, ANQGSEA. In DNA form, the CDR3 reads TGCAGCACCCGGGACAGATCCTACAATGAGCAGTTCTTC. Amino acid sequence: CSTRDRSYNEQFF.

This clone turned up a few times. The chain is built from TRBV5-1 and TRBJ1-1; no firm D call. Trimming left V 2 bases short and J 6 bases short, with 11 bases between. Germline V lookup: CDR1 SGHRS, CDR2 YFSETQ. The CDR3 extends over 13 amino acids. The CDR3 is CASSFGQAPEAFF. The CDR3, as DNA: TGCGCCAGCAGCTTTGGTCAGGCTCCTGAAGCTTTCTTT.

The rearrangement links TRBV7-9 to TRBJ1-1; TRBD1 is a possible D gene (5 bases). Germline CDR1 reads SEHNR; CDR2 reads FQNEAQ (reference sequence). Trimming stripped 6 bases from V and 5 bases from J, with 13 bases between. This CDR3 region has 13 residues. CDR3 region: CASSQLRGTEAFF. Here the CDR3 DNA reads TGTGCCAGCAGTCAATTAAGGGGTACTGAAGCTTTCTTT.